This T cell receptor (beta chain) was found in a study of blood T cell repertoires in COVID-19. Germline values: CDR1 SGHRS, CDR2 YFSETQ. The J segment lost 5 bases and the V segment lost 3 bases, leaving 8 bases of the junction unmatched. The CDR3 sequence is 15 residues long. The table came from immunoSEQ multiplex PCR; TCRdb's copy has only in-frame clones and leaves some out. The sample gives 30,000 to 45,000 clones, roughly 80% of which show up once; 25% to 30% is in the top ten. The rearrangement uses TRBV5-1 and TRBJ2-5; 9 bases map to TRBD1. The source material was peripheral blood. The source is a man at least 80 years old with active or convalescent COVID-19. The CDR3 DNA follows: TGCGCCAGCAGCTCCTTTGGGACAGGGTTGGAGACCCAGTACTTC. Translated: CASSSFGTGLETQYF.